What follows is one TCR beta chain and its context. The V gene end was trimmed by 5 bases and the J gene end by 5 bases; junction bases not matched to a gene: 6. This CDR3 has 14 amino acids. Germline V gene data show CDR1 as LNHDA and CDR2 as SQIVND (reference sequence). Sequencing was performed with immunoSEQ multiplex PCR; in TCRdb, only in-frame clones are kept and a portion is missing. Of about 220,000 clones in the sample, about 80% were seen once. The data belong to a study of blood T cell repertoires in COVID-19. Across the whole study: COVID-19 samples, acute and convalescent, were from the United States, Italy and Spain. Sources were T cells, B-cell-depleted T cells, or PBMCs; the material itself was cDNA or gDNA.

Individuals aged about 18 to 100 years were recruited from roughly 22 US areas. A case of COVID-19 had been met by exposed participants within 2 weeks before study entry. J is TRBJ2-1 and V is TRBV19, with TRBD2 identical over 7 bases. The origin of this receptor is a woman aged 40 to 55 who had been exposed to COVID-19. Sequences were obtained from PBMCs or T cells enriched from blood (not recorded which). The CDR3 sequence: CASSWVAGDNEQFF. In DNA form, the CDR3 reads TGTGCCAGTAGTTGGGTAGCGGGCGACAATGAGCAGTTCTTC. The whole variable domain, remainder taken from reference TRBV19 and TRBJ2-1, is DGGITQSPKYLFRKEGQNVTLSCEQNLNHDAMYWYRQDPGQGLRLIYYSQIVNDFQKGDIAEGYSVSREKKESFPLTVTSAQKNPTAFYLCASSWVAGDNEQFFGPGTRLTVL.